The rows below give T cell receptor beta chains drawn from one sample of a study of cytotoxic CD8 clonotypes in ibrutinib-treated CLL. The assay was immunoSEQ multiplex PCR, and TCRdb's table has in-frame clones only and misses some. The table has roughly 330,000 clones, under 70% seen once; the top ten hold about 6.7%. Specimen: PBMCs, collected after 36 months of ibrutinib treatment. The receptors shown here come from a human donor with chronic lymphocytic leukemia. Both conserved end residues are part of each CDR3. The D gene is left open where the match is weak. Not every row has a clone size; where given, it reads once, few, many or a size class.

TRBV9	TRBJ2-2	TRBD1	13	NA	TGTGCCAGCACCCAACAGGGGACCGGGGAGCTGTTTTTT	CASTQQGTGELFF
TRBV13	TRBJ2-3	TRBD2	17	NA	TGTGCCAGCAGCTTCCCTAGCGGGGGCCTTAGCACAGATACGCAGTATTTT	CASSFPSGGLSTDTQYF
TRBV5-1	TRBJ2-7	TRBD2	16	NA	TGCGCCAGCAGCTTGGCTTGGACTAGCGGGGTTTACGAGCAGTACTTC	CASSLAWTSGVYEQYF
TRBV15	TRBJ2-5	NA	15	NA	TGTGCCACCAGCAGAGATAGGAACACGGAAGAGACCCAGTACTTC	CATSRDRNTEETQYF
TRBV18	TRBJ1-2	NA	13	few	TGTGCCAGCTCACCGTGGGCTAACTATGGCTACACCTTC	CASSPWANYGYTF
TRBV9	TRBJ2-6	NA	17	NA	TGTGCCAGCAGCGTAGAGGTCTCCTTCTCTGGGGCCAACGTCCTGACTTTC	CASSVEVSFSGANVLTF
TRBV28	TRBJ2-1	TRBD2	14	few	TGTGCCAGCAGTGCACTAGCGGGAGTCGATGAGCAGTTCTTC	CASSALAGVDEQFF
TRBV5-1	TRBJ2-1	NA	14	NA	TGCGCCAGCAGCAGGGCTCTCGCGGCCAATGAGCAGTTCTTC	CASSRALAANEQFF
TRBV9	TRBJ1-2	NA	11	NA	TGTGCCAGCAGCGGAGAATATGGCTACACCTTC	CASSGEYGYTF
TRBV13	TRBJ1-2	NA	13	few	TGTGCCAGCAGCTCGGGGCGCGACTATGGCTACACCTTC	CASSSGRDYGYTF
TRBV7-2	TRBJ1-2	NA	17	few	TGTGCCAGCAGCCACCCCACGGGACTTTCCTCTAACTATGGCTACACCTTC	CASSHPTGLSSNYGYTF
TRBV7-9	TRBJ2-1	NA	11	NA	TGTGCCAGCAGCTCGACTGGGGAGCAGTTCTTC	CASSSTGEQFF
TRBV5-1	TRBJ1-6	NA	13	NA	TGCGCCAGCAGTCACCCGGGGAATTCACCCCTCCACTTT	CASSHPGNSPLHF
TRBV18	TRBJ2-7	TRBD1	13	NA	TGTGCCAGCTCACAAGGGGGCGCCTACGAGCAGTACTTC	CASSQGGAYEQYF
TRBV11-2	TRBJ2-3	TRBD2	16	NA	TGTGCCAGCAGACGACCGGGACTAGCGGACCTAGATACGCAGTATTTT	CASRRPGLADLDTQYF
TRBV27	TRBJ2-5	TRBD1	15	NA	TGTGCCAGCAGGCCGAACAGGGGTTTCGGAGAGACCCAGTACTTC	CASRPNRGFGETQYF
TRBV5-1	TRBJ2-2	NA	16	NA	TGCGCCAGCAGCTTCGTTACGGGGCCGATAACCGGGGAGCTGTTTTTT	CASSFVTGPITGELFF
TRBV27	TRBJ2-7	TRBD2	14	NA	TGTGCCAGCAGTTGGGGAGGGGTAAAATACGAGCAGTACTTC	CASSWGGVKYEQYF
TRBV10-3	TRBJ2-5	NA	14	once	TGTGCCATCAGTGAGTCAGGGAAGGGGGAGACCCAGTACTTC	CAISESGKGETQYF
TRBV9	TRBJ1-1	NA	15	NA	TGTGCCAGCAGCCGAACAGGGATTGATAACACTGAAGCTTTCTTT	CASSRTGIDNTEAFF
TRBV25-1	TRBJ2-3	TRBD2	16	NA	TGTGCCAGCAGTGAATGGACTAGCGGCCACACAGATACGCAGTATTTT	CASSEWTSGHTDTQYF
TRBV7-9	TRBJ1-2	NA	16	NA	TGTGCCAGCAGCTTATTAAAAGGGCGTCATAACTATGGCTACACCTTC	CASSLLKGRHNYGYTF
TRBV9	TRBJ2-3	TRBD2	15	NA	TGTGCCAGCAGCGTATCCAGCGGGAGTGGAGATACGCAGTATTTT	CASSVSSGSGDTQYF
TRBV7-2	TRBJ1-6	NA	17	few	TGTGCCAGCAGCTTAGCGAGGGGCAGCTCCTATAATTCACCCCTCCACTTT	CASSLARGSSYNSPLHF
TRBV29-1	TRBJ1-3	TRBD1	13	NA	TGCAGCGTTGATGGGACAGCCGGAAACACCATATATTTT	CSVDGTAGNTIYF
TRBV19	TRBJ2-3	NA	13	NA	TGTGCCAGTAGTCTACGGGATGTAGATACGCAGTATTTT	CASSLRDVDTQYF
TRBV25-1	TRBJ1-5	NA	15	NA	TGTGCCAGCAGTTGGGGAGGGGGAGGCAATCAGCCCCAGCATTTT	CASSWGGGGNQPQHF
TRBV19	TRBJ2-3	NA	13	few	TGTGCCAGTAGTCCAGGGGGGTGGAGTACGCAGTATTTT	CASSPGGWSTQYF
TRBV2	TRBJ2-7	TRBD1	15	NA	TGTGCCAGCAGGGACGGGACAGATCCGCCCTACGAGCAGTACTTC	CASRDGTDPPYEQYF
TRBV13	TRBJ1-1	NA	16	NA	TGTGCCAGCAGCTCGTGGGCGAGCGGAGAGGGGGCTGAAGCTTTCTTT	CASSSWASGEGAEAFF
TRBV4-1	TRBJ2-7	NA	16	NA	TGCGCCAGCAGCCAAGTTGGGGGGACGCCCATCTACGAGCAGTACTTC	CASSQVGGTPIYEQYF
TRBV5-1	TRBJ2-7	TRBD1	14	NA	TGCGCCAGCAGCTTGGGACAGGGACCCTACGAGCAGTACTTC	CASSLGQGPYEQYF
TRBV29-1	TRBJ2-1	TRBD2	13	once	TGCAGCGTTAGACTAGCGGGAGGTGGTGAGCAGTTCTTC	CSVRLAGGGEQFF
TRBV6-6	TRBJ1-4	NA	13	NA	TGTGCCAGCAGAGACACTCGGAATGAAAAACTGTTTTTT	CASRDTRNEKLFF
TRBV27	TRBJ2-7	TRBD2	14	NA	TGTGCCAGCAGCCGGAGCGGGAACGCCTACGAGCAGTACTTC	CASSRSGNAYEQYF
TRBV19	TRBJ1-6	NA	16	NA	TGTGCCAGTAGTATAGGAGGCGGCAGGTGGAATTCACCCCTCCACTTT	CASSIGGGRWNSPLHF
TRBV28	TRBJ1-2	NA	15	NA	TGTGCCAGCAGCACCCCCTGGGGGTCGGACTATGGCTACACCTTC	CASSTPWGSDYGYTF
TRBV11-2	TRBJ1-4	NA	15	NA	TGTGCCAGCAGCTATACAGGGTCCTCTAATGAAAAACTGTTTTTT	CASSYTGSSNEKLFF
TRBV27	TRBJ1-6	NA	13	NA	TGTGCCAGCAGTTGGAAAAGTAATTCACCCCTCCACTTT	CASSWKSNSPLHF
TRBV20-1	TRBJ1-1	NA	11	few	TGCAGTGCTAGAGATGGAGGTGAAGCTTTCTTT	CSARDGGEAFF
TRBV4-1	TRBJ2-1	TRBD2	15	NA	TGCGCCAGCAGCCAAGGGACTAGCGGGAGCAATGAGCAGTTCTTC	CASSQGTSGSNEQFF
TRBV4-1	TRBJ2-7	TRBD2	16	NA	TGCGCCAGCAGCCAAATCTTTAGCGGGAGAGGTCACGAGCAGTACTTC	CASSQIFSGRGHEQYF
TRBV5-6	TRBJ2-7	TRBD2	16	few	TGTGCCAGCAGCTTCGGACTAGCGGCAATCTCCTACGAGCAGTACTTC	CASSFGLAAISYEQYF
TRBV18	TRBJ2-4	TRBD1	15	NA	TGTGCCAGCTCACCACCGGGACAGGGGCGGGTCATTCAGTACTTC	CASSPPGQGRVIQYF
TRBV7-3	TRBJ2-3	TRBD1	17	NA	TGTGCCAGCTCAGCCTCCGGGACAGGGGGTTTGGGAGATACGCAGTATTTT	CASSASGTGGLGDTQYF
TRBV2	TRBJ2-7	NA	16	once	TGTGCCAGCAGTGTTTTAAGACACCAGTCTCACTACGAGCAGTACTTC	CASSVLRHQSHYEQYF
TRBV5-6	TRBJ2-7	NA	15	NA	TGTGCCAGCAGCCCGGCGGGCGCCGGTACCTACGAGCAGTACTTC	CASSPAGAGTYEQYF
TRBV18	TRBJ2-7	NA	13	few	TGTGCCAGCTCAAACGGACCCTCCTACGAGCAGTACTTC	CASSNGPSYEQYF
TRBV14	TRBJ1-1	TRBD1	16	NA	TGTGCCAGCAGCCGTGACAGGGGGCGGACGAACACTGAAGCTTTCTTT	CASSRDRGRTNTEAFF
TRBV10-1	TRBJ2-1	NA	13	NA	TGCGCCAGCAGTGATGGGGTATACAATGAGCAGTTCTTC	CASSDGVYNEQFF
TRBV10-2	TRBJ2-3	NA	12	NA	TGCGCCAGCAGAGAGGGGTACGATACGCAGTATTTT	CASREGYDTQYF
TRBV10-3	TRBJ2-7	NA	14	NA	TGTGCCAGCAGTGGGAGGACCAACACGAGGGAGCAGTACTTC	CASSGRTNTREQYF
TRBV2	TRBJ2-5	NA	11	NA	TGTGCCAGCACTGAGAGAGAGACCCATTACTTC	CASTERETHYF
TRBV6-1	TRBJ1-1	NA	12	NA	TGTGCCAGCAGTGAATTCTGGGGACGAGCTTTCTTT	CASSEFWGRAFF
TRBV9	TRBJ1-1	NA	14	NA	TGTGCCAGCAGCCTACAGGATAGAGTTCGAGGGGCTTTCTTT	CASSLQDRVRGAFF
TRBV5-1	TRBJ2-7	NA	15	few	TGCGCCAGCAGTTCCAAAGTGGGACAACTCTACGAGCAGTACTTC	CASSSKVGQLYEQYF
TRBV7-2	TRBJ2-1	NA	12	NA	TGTGCCAGCAGCTCGTCAGGGACTGAGCAGTTCTTC	CASSSSGTEQFF
TRBV6-5	TRBJ1-1	NA	13	NA	TGTGCCAGCAGTTACTCGATCTGGAGTCGAGCTTTCTTT	CASSYSIWSRAFF
TRBV2	TRBJ2-4	NA	13	NA	TGTGCCAGCAAGCTAGGGGGGCAAAACATTCAGTACTTC	CASKLGGQNIQYF